This T cell receptor (beta chain) stems from a study of shared clonotypes between healthy human individuals. Donors were Caucasian adults residing in Nashville, Tennessee, USA. With 5 bases clipped from V and 4 bases from J, the junction kept 7 bases outside the gene matches. CDR3 length: 15 amino acids. CDR1 is LNHNV, CDR2 YYDKDF, per germline (reference sequence). The run depth of the assay was deep. The assay was immunoSEQ multiplex PCR, and TCRdb's table has in-frame clones only and misses some. The sample holds roughly 650,000 clones, more than 95% seen once. Comments on this clone: No antigen is known for it.

Findings and caveats of the study: Measured sharing among donors was expected to vary with sequencing depth.

Sequenced sample: naive CD4+ T cells sorted from blood. Subset here: CD45RA+ positively selected. V gene TRBV15 combines with J gene TRBJ2-1; 8 bases are a match to TRBD2. The TCR sequence derives from a young woman in good health. CDR3 region: CATSLVIAGYNEQFF. The CDR3 DNA sequence: TGTGCCACCAGCCTGGTAATAGCGGGGTACAATGAGCAGTTCTTC.